Shown below are 13 T cell receptor beta chains from a single sample sequenced in a study of T cells in Graves' hyperthyroidism and ophthalmopathy. Authors of the study amplified TCR beta CDR3 regions from RNA transcripts. HTBI primers drove first-round RT-PCR of the TCR CDR3. TCRdb ran MiXCR on the multiplex PCR reads and lists one entry per CDR3 protein. The sample shows hundreds of thousands of distinct CDR3 sequences, roughly a quarter of them seen only once. Sample: blood. The receptors originated from a woman aged 25 to 39 with Graves' ophthalmopathy.

This sequence joins TRBV5-1 and TRBJ1-1, with D unresolved. Per germline, CDR1 SGHRS and CDR2 YFSETQ. Trimming took 5 bases from V and 2 from J, leaving 10 bases between them. The CDR3 has 13 amino acids. Here the CDR3 reads CASRREINTEAFF. As DNA, the CDR3 is TGCGCCAGCAGGAGGGAAATAAACACTGAAGCTTTCTTT.

This clonotype was seen a few times. V gene TRBV10-2 combines with J gene TRBJ2-7, with TRBD2 identical over 9 bases. Germline CDR1 and CDR2: WSHSY and SAAADI. J was trimmed by 10 bases and V by 7 bases; bases with no gene match: 11. The CDR3 loop spans 13 amino acids. Here the CDR3 DNA reads TGCGCCAGCAAGGCCGGGACTAGCTCTTTACAGTACTTC. Protein product: CASKAGTSSLQYF.

This clonotype came up many times. CDR3 sequence: CASREDRLRDEKLFF. The CDR3 nucleotides are TGTGCCAGCAGGGAGGACAGACTCCGGGATGAAAAACTGTTTTTT. The genes are TRBV28 and TRBJ1-4, with D possibly matching TRBD1 (6 bases). This CDR3 contains 15 residues. CDR1 is MDHEN, CDR2 SYDVKM, per germline. Trimming cost V 6 bases and J 6 bases, with 17 bases left between them.

This clonotype was found many times. V usage is TRBV2 and J usage is TRBJ1-1, with a weak D call TRBD1 (5 bases). Germline CDR1 and CDR2: SNHLY and FYNNEI. The CDR3 is 11 residues long. Trimming pared 4 bases from V and 9 bases from J, leaving 9 bases between. In DNA form, the CDR3 reads TGTGCCAGCAGTGGGCAGGGTAAAGCTTTCTTT. It yields the protein CASSGQGKAFF.

With respect to this clonotype: Compared with germline, one end of the junction differs, possibly owing to a read error. The chain links TRBV12-3 or TRBV12-4 to TRBJ1-1; D is possibly TRBD1 (6 bases). This CDR3 is 14 amino acids long. The CDR3 protein is CASSSQGPNSEASF. For the CDR3, the DNA is TGTGCCAGCAGTTCACAGGGACCGAACTCTGAAGCTTCCTTT.

The table lists this clonotype with many counts. V is TRBV20-1 and J is TRBJ1-1; D remains unclear. Germline values: CDR1 DFQATT, CDR2 SNEGSKA (reference sequence). The CDR3 has 13 amino acids. The V gene lost 2 bases and the J gene lost 1 base, with 8 bases spanning the gap. The CDR3 region is CSARWRKNTEAFF. The DNA of the CDR3 is TGCAGTGCTAGATGGCGGAAGAACACTGAAGCTTTCTTT.

The chain recombines TRBV6-2 or TRBV6-3 with TRBJ1-2, with D tentatively TRBD1 (6 bases). V lost 2 bases and J lost 8, with 9 bases in between. This CDR3 contains 12 residues. Germline CDR1 reads MNHEY; CDR2 reads SVGEGT. The CDR3 DNA sequence: TGTGCCAGCAGTTACGGGGGGCTAGGCTACACCTTC. Protein: CASSYGGLGYTF.

The sample holds many counts of this clonotype. This chain links TRBV11-2 with TRBJ2-6; TRBD1 agrees at 8 bases. J lost 4 bases, V lost 5 bases, and 7 bases had no gene match. The CDR3 contains 16 residues. Germline V gene sequence: CDR1 SGHAT, CDR2 FQNNGV. The CDR3 loop reads CASSPGQGWGANVLTF. The CDR3 DNA follows: TGTGCCAGCAGCCCAGGACAGGGCTGGGGGGCCAACGTCCTGACTTTC.

This clonotype was seen only a few times. Given a much more abundant clone one base away, this may be a read error. The chain recombines TRBV28 with TRBJ2-2; D gene unclear. V lost 6 bases to trimming and J lost 3 bases, with 8 bases between them. From germline, CDR1 is MDHEN and CDR2 SYDVKM. The CDR3 consists of 13 residues. CDR3 sequence reads: CASRTEHTGELFF. Here the CDR3 DNA reads TGTGCCAGCAGAACAGAACACACCGGGGAGCTGTTTTTT. Full variable domain (rest looked up from reference TRBV28 and TRBJ2-2): DVKVTQSSRYLVKRTGEKVFLECVQDMDHENMFWYRQDPGLGLRLIYFSYDVKMKEKGDIPEGYSVSREKKERFSLILESASTNQTSMYLCASRTEHTGELFFGEGSRLTVL.

This clonotype was observed at least ten times. J is TRBJ2-7 and V is TRBV27, with D possibly TRBD1 on 5 matching bases. Deletions cut 2 bases from V and 2 bases from J, with 7 bases between. The CDR3 contains 13 residues. Germline CDR1 MNHEY, CDR2 SMNVEV (reference sequence). The CDR3: CASSLRGAYEQYF. In nucleotides, the CDR3 is TGTGCCAGCAGTTTAAGGGGCGCCTACGAGCAGTACTTC.

The chain couples TRBV19 to TRBJ1-1; the D is unclear. This CDR3 region has 13 residues. Trimming left V 6 bases short and J 7 bases short, with 15 bases between. From germline, CDR1 is LNHDA and CDR2 SQIVND (reference sequence). Written as DNA, the CDR3 is TGTGCCAGTAGCAGTGGGCCGCTTCTTGAAGCTTTCTTT. Translated: CASSSGPLLEAFF.

The chain combines TRBV25-1 with TRBJ2-7, with unresolved D. The CDR3 spans 15 residues. Trimming pared 1 base from V and 3 bases from J, leaving 13 bases between. CDR1 is MGHDK and CDR2 is SYGVNS in the germline V gene. CDR3 loop: CASSELASQDYEQYF. CDR3 coding DNA: TGTGCCAGCAGTGAATTGGCCTCTCAGGACTACGAGCAGTACTTC.

There are many counts of this clonotype. The chain carries TRBV28 and TRBJ2-7; the D gene is possibly TRBD1 (6 bases). Trimming left V 3 bases short and J 2 bases short, with 17 bases between. Germline CDR1 reads MDHEN; CDR2 reads SYDVKM. The CDR3 runs 16 residues. The CDR3 here is CASSFIHSGATYEQYF. CDR3 DNA: TGTGCCAGCAGTTTTATTCATTCAGGGGCTACCTACGAGCAGTACTTC.